This T cell receptor beta chain is from a study of blood T cell repertoires in COVID-19. Study background: Samples of COVID-19 (acute and convalescent) were obtained from the United States, Italy and Spain. PBMCs, B-cell-depleted T cells, or T cells provided the cDNA or gDNA that made up the material.

Original handling: Cell counts per sample came from amplifying reference gene primers. Assay: immunoSEQ multiplex PCR; the TCRdb copy retains only in-frame clones and omits some. The DNA was the basis for D and trimming; V, J and clone size are from that table. The repertoire has approximately 46,000 clones, around 83% of them found once; the top ten carry around 8%. This TCR was sampled from a human donor in a cohort sampled during active COVID-19. Input material: peripheral blood.

The CDR3 region has the DNA TGTGCCAGCAGCAAAGACAGGCGAGACACTGAAGCTTTCTTT. Residues: CASSKDRRDTEAFF. This chain joins TRBV7-2 and TRBJ1-1, with TRBD1 as a possible D gene (6 bases). Trimming shortened V by 5 bases and J by 3 bases, and 13 bases separated the two germline ends. The CDR3 is 14 residues long. The germline V gene encodes CDR1 SGHTA and CDR2 FQGNSA.